This is a list of T cell receptor beta chains from one sample in a study of T cells after yellow fever vaccination. TCRdb re-called the 5' RACE reads through MiXCR, storing one row per CDR3 protein. Of a few hundred thousand distinct CDR3 sequences listed, about 19% are singletons. This material consisted of PBMCs, taken 15 days after the yellow fever booster vaccination. The origin of the receptors is a man younger than 45 who received the YFV17D yellow fever vaccine. Each CDR3 is given with its conserved first and last residue. The order of the fields is V gene, J gene, clone size, CDR3 length, D gene, CDR3 protein, CDR3 DNA. The D gene is left open where the match is weak. Clone size is stated in some rows and not others, as once, few, many or a class when expanded.

TRBV20-1	TRBJ2-1	-	15	TRBD2	CSARFSSGTHNEQFF	TGCAGTGCTAGGTTCAGCAGCGGGACCCACAATGAGCAGTTCTTC
TRBV7-9	TRBJ2-2	few	15	-	CASSPSPGDTGELFF	TGTGCCAGCAGCCCTAGCCCGGGGGACACCGGGGAGCTGTTTTTT
TRBV5-4	TRBJ2-7	-	13	-	CASSLGRTTEQYF	TGTGCCAGCAGCTTGGGGCGCACTACGGAGCAGTACTTC
TRBV5-1	TRBJ2-3	-	13	-	CASSQTIRNTQYF	TGCGCCAGCAGTCAAACAATTCGGAATACGCAGTATTTT
TRBV12-3/TRBV12-4	TRBJ2-3	few	14	-	CASSKGLSTDTQYF	TGTGCCAGCAGTAAGGGACTTAGCACAGATACGCAGTATTTT
TRBV20-1	TRBJ2-5	few	16	TRBD1	CSAPVFGRGTGETQYF	TGCAGTGCTCCTGTGTTCGGCAGGGGGACAGGAGAGACCCAGTACTTC
TRBV19	TRBJ2-3	-	13	-	CASTPGSTDTPYF	TGTGCCAGTACCCCCGGTAGCACAGATACGCCGTATTTT
TRBV25-1	TRBJ2-5	-	13	TRBD2	CASSEFRAGAQYF	TGTGCCAGCAGTGAATTCCGTGCGGGGGCCCAGTACTTC
TRBV20-1	TRBJ2-5	few	12	-	CSASSEEETQYF	TGCAGTGCCAGCAGCGAAGAAGAGACCCAGTACTTC
TRBV20-1	TRBJ2-1	-	15	-	CSARDGVIPSYEQFF	TGCAGTGCTAGAGATGGCGTGATTCCCTCATATGAGCAGTTCTTC
TRBV7-2	TRBJ2-2	-	13	-	CASSRRDGGELFF	TGTGCCAGCAGCAGGCGGGACGGCGGGGAGCTGTTTTTT
TRBV12-3/TRBV12-4	TRBJ2-4	-	17	TRBD2	CASSGASGPGTKNIQYF	TGTGCCAGCAGTGGAGCTAGCGGCCCAGGTACCAAAAACATTCAGTACTTC
TRBV5-1	TRBJ1-2	few	14	-	CASSFRESRYGYTF	TGCGCCAGCAGCTTCCGGGAGAGTCGCTATGGCTACACCTTC
TRBV20-1	TRBJ2-7	-	12	-	CSARPFNSEQYF	TGCAGTGCTAGACCCTTTAACAGCGAGCAGTACTTC
TRBV6-2/TRBV6-3	TRBJ2-2	-	15	TRBD1	CASSYLGQGSGELFF	TGTGCCAGCAGTTACCTCGGACAGGGCTCCGGGGAGCTGTTTTTT